This T cell receptor beta chain was retrieved from a study of human T cells and chemical hapten exposure. The library attached unique molecular identifiers to individual cDNA molecules. TCRdb independently ran MiXCR on the RACE reads; one entry per CDR3 protein. Of roughly 90,000 distinct CDR3 sequences in the sample, about a tenth were seen once. This clonotype was counted only a few times. Time point denoted: patch test 3, about 24 weeks after DPC sensitization. Treatment of the sample: therapeutic diphenylcyclopropenone sensitization with weekly scalp DPC. Alopecia patients between 18 and 70 years old and suitable for DPC were used as donors. Germline V CDR1 and CDR2: MDHEN, SYDVKM. The V end was cut by 3 bases, the J end by 0 bases, with 5 bases between. CDR3 size: 13 residues.

The specimen comprised whole blood, sampled in connection with sensitization to the hapten diphenylcyclopropenone (DPC). The chain joins TRBV28 to TRBJ1-2; no clear D. This clonotype was sampled from a woman aged 25 to 39 with alopecia areata. Some clones in this sample may be carry-over from other donors' samples. This CDR3 is CASSLNPNYGYTF. The CDR3 region has the DNA TGTGCCAGCAGTTTGAACCCTAACTATGGCTACACCTTC.